A selection of T cell receptor beta chains follows, all from one sample in a study of blood T cell repertoires in COVID-19. Measured with immunoSEQ multiplex PCR; TCRdb has only the in-frame clones, and not every one. The repertoire holds roughly 380,000 clones, with more than 75% as singletons. The material sequenced was peripheral blood. The receptors derive from a human donor with acute or convalescent COVID-19. The donor label of this sample is uncertain. CDR3s include the opening cysteine and the closing phenylalanine or tryptophan. Fields, in order: V gene, J gene, CDR3 protein.

v_call: TRBV2; j_call: TRBJ2-2; cdr3_aa: CASSPPGLGSTGELFF
v_call: TRBV30; j_call: TRBJ2-1; cdr3_aa: CAWQDRGPWDEQFF
v_call: TRBV7-2; j_call: TRBJ2-7; cdr3_aa: CASSTEGRVSYEQYF
v_call: TRBV30; j_call: TRBJ2-7; cdr3_aa: CAWRQGGGWSYEQYF
v_call: TRBV14; j_call: TRBJ2-1; cdr3_aa: CASSGRQGRYNEQFF
v_call: TRBV11-2; j_call: TRBJ2-3; cdr3_aa: CASSLDKPSSTDTQYF
v_call: TRBV30; j_call: TRBJ2-5; cdr3_aa: CALQETRASETQYF
v_call: TRBV30; j_call: TRBJ2-7; cdr3_aa: CAGQPSHSYEQYF
v_call: TRBV18; j_call: TRBJ2-3; cdr3_aa: CASSPPYSGRASDTQYF
v_call: TRBV5-6; j_call: TRBJ1-1; cdr3_aa: CASSDPGGTGRSAFF
v_call: TRBV6-4; j_call: TRBJ1-4; cdr3_aa: CASKLQGPNEKLFF
v_call: TRBV4-2; j_call: TRBJ2-7; cdr3_aa: CASSQGAGVGYEQYF
v_call: TRBV18; j_call: TRBJ2-7; cdr3_aa: CASSPLLRTGPNAPYEQYF
v_call: TRBV7-2; j_call: TRBJ2-7; cdr3_aa: CASFLRTSFSYEQYF
v_call: TRBV19; j_call: TRBJ2-1; cdr3_aa: CASSMRIINEQFF
v_call: TRBV5-1; j_call: TRBJ2-2; cdr3_aa: CASRQGLGELFF
v_call: TRBV25-1; j_call: TRBJ1-1; cdr3_aa: CASSERYNEAFF
v_call: TRBV15; j_call: TRBJ1-3; cdr3_aa: CATSTGQGGNTIYF
v_call: TRBV30; j_call: TRBJ1-1; cdr3_aa: CAWRVSDTRPNTEAFF
v_call: TRBV4-1; j_call: TRBJ2-3; cdr3_aa: CASSQDRRLTDTQYF
v_call: TRBV30; j_call: TRBJ1-1; cdr3_aa: CAWIFKGANTEAFF
v_call: TRBV20-1; j_call: TRBJ1-1; cdr3_aa: CSRNRGSEAFF
v_call: TRBV9; j_call: TRBJ1-2; cdr3_aa: CASSVVAGGYGYTF
v_call: TRBV13; j_call: TRBJ2-3; cdr3_aa: CASSLEGRQQDTQYF
v_call: TRBV29-1; j_call: TRBJ1-2; cdr3_aa: CSVLTGIYGYTF
v_call: TRBV24-1; j_call: TRBJ2-7; cdr3_aa: CATSLSGGYEQYF
v_call: TRBV11-2; j_call: TRBJ1-2; cdr3_aa: CASSATQQGARGYTF
v_call: TRBV2; j_call: TRBJ2-2; cdr3_aa: CASSESGVRIGELFF
v_call: TRBV20-1; j_call: TRBJ1-3; cdr3_aa: CSASLLLSGGNTIYF
v_call: TRBV2; j_call: TRBJ1-2; cdr3_aa: CASSERDGYTF
v_call: TRBV7-8; j_call: TRBJ2-1; cdr3_aa: CASSILSGSVYNEQFF
v_call: TRBV5-7; j_call: TRBJ1-1; cdr3_aa: CASSLPVNTEAFF
v_call: TRBV2; j_call: TRBJ1-2; cdr3_aa: CASSDGQGYGYTF